One sample yielded the 24 T cell receptor beta chains listed below, sequenced in a study of cytomegalovirus exposure and HLA in healthy donors. PCR involved 60 Vbeta and 13 Jbeta primers. Profiling relied on immunoSEQ multiplex PCR, and the TCRdb table lists in-frame clones only, not all of them. In all, the sample yields just under 65,000 clones. Sequenced input: PBMCs. The source is a boy under 18 in good health and CMV-seronegative.

The J gene is TRBJ2-5, the V gene TRBV7-2; the D is unclear. The germline V gene encodes CDR1 SGHTA and CDR2 FQGNSA. V was pared by 1 base and J by 2 bases, with 5 bases between. The CDR3 runs to 13 residues. CDR3 region: CASSLVLQETQYF. The CDR3 DNA follows: TGTGCCAGCAGCTTAGTTCTTCAAGAGACCCAGTACTTC. The full variable domain, with the rest looked up from reference TRBV7-2 and TRBJ2-5, is GAGVSQSPSNKVTEKGKDVELRCDPISGHTALYWYRQSLGQGLEFLIYFQGNSAPDKSGLPSDRFSAERTGGSVSTLTIQRTQQEDSAVYLCASSLVLQETQYFGPGTRLLVL.

V is TRBV4-2 and J is TRBJ2-1, with 9 positions matching TRBD2. Germline loops: CDR1 LGHNA, CDR2 YNFKEQ. The CDR3 is made up of 16 amino acids. V trimming: 1 base; J trimming: 3 bases; junction bases outside the gene matches: 4. The CDR3 DNA follows: TGTGCCAGCAGCCAAGGGCAAGCGGGGGGCTACAATGAGCAGTTCTTC. It is translated as CASSQGQAGGYNEQFF.

This rearrangement joins TRBV5-1 to TRBJ1-4, with TRBD1 matching over 7 bases. V was pared by 0 bases and J by 5 bases, with 4 bases of the junction left unmatched. This CDR3 comprises 15 residues. Germline V gives CDR1 SGHRS, CDR2 YFSETQ. CDR3 protein: CASSLGLQGNEKLFF. In nucleotides, the CDR3 is TGCGCCAGCAGCTTGGGGTTACAGGGGAATGAAAAACTGTTTTTT.

The V call is TRBV7-2, the J call TRBJ2-7; 8 bases fit TRBD2. Trimming at V came to 1 base and at J to 7 bases, leaving 15 bases not matched to a gene. In germline, CDR1 is SGHTA, CDR2 FQGNSA. This CDR3 is built from 17 residues. The DNA of the CDR3 is TGTGCCAGCAGCTTAGTAAGTGGAGGACTAGCCTTTCGGGAGCAGTACTTC. This codes for CASSLVSGGLAFREQYF.

The gene calls are TRBV7-2 and TRBJ1-1; D may be TRBD1 (6 bases). The CDR3 sequence is 14 residues long. Deletions cut 6 bases from V and 4 bases from J, with 15 bases between. The V gene's germline CDR1 is SGHTA and CDR2 FQGNSA. The CDR3 sequence is CASSSGRGGTEAFF. As DNA, the CDR3 is TGTGCCAGCAGTTCCGGGAGGGGGGGCACTGAAGCTTTCTTT.

V usage is TRBV15 and J usage is TRBJ2-1, with TRBD2 matching over 10 bases. The CDR3 is 15 residues long. V gave up 5 bases and J gave up 8 bases; unmatched junction bases: 9. CDR1 and CDR2 from the germline V gene are LNHNV and YYDKDF (reference sequence). CDR3: CATSGAGGVFDEQFF. The DNA for the CDR3 is TGTGCCACCAGCGGAGCGGGGGGGGTATTCGATGAGCAGTTCTTC.

The gene calls are TRBV4-1 and TRBJ1-2; 10 nucleotides line up with TRBD1. V trimming: 5 bases; J trimming: 4 bases; junction bases outside the gene matches: 7. The CDR3 runs to 15 residues. CDR1 MGHRA and CDR2 YSYEKL come from the germline V gene. The CDR3 nucleotides read TGCGCCAGCAGCGAACCCGGGACAGGGGTCTATGGCTACACCTTC. It is translated as CASSEPGTGVYGYTF.

J is TRBJ1-5 and V is TRBV6-5; no definite D call. Trimming pared 4 bases from V and 0 bases from J, leaving 7 bases between. Per the germline V gene, CDR1 is MNHEY and CDR2 is SVGAGI. The CDR3 is made up of 14 amino acids. The chain's CDR3 is CASSSEYSNQPQHF. CDR3 sequence (DNA): TGTGCCAGCAGTTCGGAGTATAGCAATCAGCCCCAGCATTTT.

This rearrangement joins TRBV7-9 to TRBJ2-5; D may be TRBD1 (6 bases). Germline-derived CDR1 and CDR2 are SEHNR and FQNEAQ (reference sequence). The V gene lost 3 bases and the J gene lost 5 bases, with 10 bases spanning the gap. The length of the CDR3 is 13 residues. CDR3 protein: CASSFSGAETQYF. CDR3 sequence (DNA): TGTGCCAGCAGCTTCTCAGGGGCGGAGACCCAGTACTTC. Using reference TRBV7-9 and TRBJ2-5 for the parts outside the CDR3, the full variable domain is DTGVSQNPRHKITKRGQNVTFRCDPISEHNRLYWYRQTLGQGPEFLTYFQNEAQLEKSRLLSDRFSAERPKGSFSTLEIQRTEQGDSAMYLCASSFSGAETQYFGPGTRLLVL.

This chain links TRBV29-1 with TRBJ2-2, with a weak D call TRBD1 (6 bases). CDR1 SQVTM and CDR2 ANQGSEA come from the germline V gene. CDR3 length equals 14 residues. Trimming removed 7 bases at V and 6 bases at J, with 18 bases between. The CDR3 region is CSDPGQYVPGELFF. The CDR3, as DNA: TGCAGCGACCCAGGACAGTACGTTCCCGGGGAGCTGTTTTTT.

The chain employs TRBV10-2 and TRBJ1-2; D is unclear. The CDR3 length is 12 residues. Germline V CDR1 and CDR2: WSHSY, SAAADI. V was cut by 5 bases and J by 4 bases, with 8 bases left in between. The CDR3 DNA reads as TGCGCCAGCAGTCAGGTGGGCTATGGCTACACCTTC. This translates into CASSQVGYGYTF.

The chain employs TRBV9 and TRBJ2-1, with 10 positions matching TRBD2. Trimming cost V 4 bases and J 6 bases; bases outside gene matches: 13. Germline CDR1 is SGDLS and CDR2 is YYNGEE. CDR3 length: 17 residues. CDR3 bases: TGTGCCAGCAGCCGATATGTTCTAGCGGGAGTTAGCAATGAGCAGTTCTTC. Protein product: CASSRYVLAGVSNEQFF.

This chain connects TRBV27 to TRBJ2-1; D remains unclear. CDR1 and CDR2 (germline): MNHEY, SMNVEV (reference sequence). V was clipped by 0 bases and J by 7 bases, with 7 bases between them. The CDR3 length is 13 residues. CDR3 bases: TGTGCCAGCAGTTTATCGCATAGAAATGAGCAGTTCTTC. Its translation is CASSLSHRNEQFF.

The chain carries TRBV13 and TRBJ2-1, with D possibly TRBD2 on 6 matching bases. V was pared by 2 bases and J by 0 bases, with 23 bases between. This CDR3 is built from 20 residues. From germline, CDR1 is PRHDT and CDR2 FYEKMQ (reference sequence). The DNA for the CDR3 is TGTGCCAGCAGCTTAATGGGGCGGGGTGGATATAATTCCTCCTACAATGAGCAGTTCTTC. It is translated as CASSLMGRGGYNSSYNEQFF.

This chain connects TRBV2 to TRBJ2-5; 9 nucleotides agree with TRBD1. The CDR3 contains 16 residues. Losses at the gene ends were 5 bases for V and 7 bases for J; bases not matched to a gene: 14. In germline, CDR1 is SNHLY, CDR2 FYNNEI. The CDR3 coding sequence is TGTGCCAGCAGTACCAGGACAGGGGCCTTAAGGTGGACCCAGTACTTC. It is translated as CASSTRTGALRWTQYF. The full variable domain, rest sourced from reference TRBV2 and TRBJ2-5, is EPEVTQTPSHQVTQMGQEVILRCVPISNHLYFYWYRQILGQKVEFLVSFYNNEISEKSEIFDDQFSVERPDGSNFTLKIRSTKLEDSAMYFCASSTRTGALRWTQYFGPGTRLLVL.

This rearrangement joins TRBV27 to TRBJ1-5; D gene unclear. This CDR3 has 15 residues. Germline V gene lookup returns CDR1 MNHEY and CDR2 SMNVEV (reference sequence). Trimming removed 0 bases at V and 3 bases at J, with 9 bases between. CDR3 sequence (DNA): TGTGCCAGCAGTTTATCGGCAGGCCACAATCAGCCCCAGCATTTT. Residues: CASSLSAGHNQPQHF.

This chain connects TRBV6-5 to TRBJ2-1; D is possibly TRBD1 (5 bases). This CDR3 contains 13 residues. Germline values: CDR1 MNHEY, CDR2 SVGAGI. V shed 8 bases and J shed 7 bases, with 15 bases lying between them. In DNA, the CDR3 is TGTGCCAGCGGTTCCAGGACACGGAATGAGCAGTTCTTC. Amino acids: CASGSRTRNEQFF.

V is TRBV19 and J is TRBJ1-6, with TRBD1 identical over 9 bases. The CDR3 is made up of 15 amino acids. Germline values: CDR1 LNHDA, CDR2 SQIVND (reference sequence). Trimming cost V 6 bases and J 7 bases; bases outside gene matches: 7. The CDR3 DNA reads as TGTGCCAGTAGAGAGAGACAGGGGGGAAATTCACCCCTCCACTTT. This codes for CASRERQGGNSPLHF. The entire variable domain, with the rest obtained from reference TRBV19 and TRBJ1-6, is as follows: DGGITQSPKYLFRKEGQNVTLSCEQNLNHDAMYWYRQDPGQGLRLIYYSQIVNDFQKGDIAEGYSVSREKKESFPLTVTSAQKNPTAFYLCASRERQGGNSPLHFGNGTRLTVT.

V usage is TRBV5-4 and J usage is TRBJ2-7, with 9 bases identical to TRBD2. Looked up from germline, CDR1 is SGHNT and CDR2 is YYREEE (reference sequence). The ends lost 5 bases at V and 0 bases at J; junction bases unmatched: 9. This CDR3 contains 16 residues. The CDR3 here is CASSSGGGVSSYEQYF. CDR3 DNA: TGTGCCAGCAGTTCAGGCGGGGGGGTAAGCTCCTACGAGCAGTACTTC.

The V gene is TRBV2, the J gene TRBJ1-2; 7 bases match TRBD1. The germline gives CDR1 SNHLY, CDR2 FYNNEI. This CDR3 has 17 residues. The junction had 17 bases not matched to a gene; V was cut back by 7 bases and J by 3 bases. CDR3 in DNA: TGTGCCAGCACCGGACGGGACAGAAATCCCCGGGACTATGGCTACACCTTC. It specifies CASTGRDRNPRDYGYTF.

This rearrangement joins TRBV5-1 to TRBJ2-7; 9 bases align to TRBD1. The CDR3 consists of 15 residues. Trimming removed 2 bases from V and 1 base from J; junction bases left unmatched: 4. CDR1 SGHRS and CDR2 YFSETQ come from the germline V gene. CDR3: CASSFTGTGSYEQYF. CDR3 nucleotides: TGCGCCAGCAGCTTTACTGGGACAGGGTCCTACGAGCAGTACTTC. Full variable domain (outside the CDR3, taken from reference TRBV5-1 and TRBJ2-7): KAGVTQTPRYLIKTRGQQVTLSCSPISGHRSVSWYQQTPGQGLQFLFEYFSETQRNKGNFPGRFSGRQFSNSRSEMNVSTLELGDSALYLCASSFTGTGSYEQYFGPGTRLTVT.

The CDR3 nucleotides are TGTGCCAGCGGCTATAGTAGCGGGTCTGACAATGAGCAGTTCTTC. Residues: CASGYSSGSDNEQFF. This chain connects TRBV6-5 to TRBJ2-1; 7 positions match TRBD2. This CDR3 contains 15 residues. The germline V gene has CDR1 MNHEY and CDR2 SVGAGI. The V and J ends lost 8 bases and 5 bases, in that order; junction bases with no gene match: 12.

The V and J genes are TRBV7-3 and TRBJ2-6; D is ambiguous. From germline, CDR1 is SGHTA and CDR2 FQGTGA. This CDR3 is built from 14 residues. The V end was cut by 8 bases, the J end by 2 bases, with 10 bases between. CDR3 DNA: TGTGCCAGCTCCCCAGGCACTGGGGCCAACGTCCTGACTTTC. This codes for CASSPGTGANVLTF.

V is TRBV19 and J is TRBJ2-5, with D possibly TRBD1 on 5 matching bases. The germline gives CDR1 LNHDA, CDR2 SQIVND (reference sequence). This CDR3 spans 13 amino acids. V shed 5 bases and J shed 5 bases, with 12 bases lying between them. The CDR3 loop reads CASSSQGGETQYF. DNA of the CDR3: TGTGCCAGTAGTTCCCAGGGTGGCGAGACCCAGTACTTC.